One sample yielded the 26 T cell receptor beta chains listed below, sequenced in a study of blood T cells in healthy people across ages. The authors ran a second PCR of about 6 to 11 cycles using a sample-barcoded 5' primer and a J-beta primer mix. One entry per CDR3 protein results from TCRdb running MiXCR on the 5' RACE reads. The sample yields around 400,000 distinct CDR3 sequences, over 45% seen once. The sequencing sample was made of blood. The receptor set was obtained from a man between 60 and 75 years old in good health.

This clonotype has a handful of counts. The chain is built from TRBV11-2 and TRBJ2-4; D is possibly TRBD1 (5 bases). Germline values: CDR1 SGHAT, CDR2 FQNNGV. This CDR3 has 14 amino acids. V was clipped by 1 base and J by 4 bases, with 8 bases between them. CDR3 DNA sequence: TGTGCCAGCAGCTTAGTCAGGGCTAAAAACATTCAGTACTTC. Protein sequence: CASSLVRAKNIQYF.

This clonotype was detected only once. V is TRBV2 and J is TRBJ2-1, with D perhaps TRBD2 (5 bases). The CDR3 extends over 13 amino acids. Trimming removed 7 bases from V and 7 bases from J, with 14 bases in between. Germline CDR1 SNHLY, CDR2 FYNNEI. CDR3 nucleotides: TGTGCCAGCAACGACCTTGGGAGTAATGAGCAGTTCTTC. Residues: CASNDLGSNEQFF.

V and J are TRBV2 and TRBJ1-4, with unresolved D. The V and J ends lost 7 bases and 0 bases respectively, with 9 bases between them. The CDR3 spans 14 residues. CDR1 is SNHLY and CDR2 is FYNNEI in the germline V gene. Here the CDR3 reads CASTTQPTNEKLFF. The DNA of the CDR3 is TGTGCCAGCACCACACAGCCAACTAATGAAAAACTGTTTTTT.

The table lists this clonotype with a few counts. The chain is built from TRBV28 and TRBJ1-2; TRBD1 is a possible D gene (5 bases). The CDR3 totals 14 residues. Trimming stripped 5 bases from V and 3 bases from J, with 13 bases between. Per germline, CDR1 MDHEN and CDR2 SYDVKM. The CDR3 coding sequence is TGTGCCAGCAGTCCAAGAGACAGATACTATGGCTACACCTTC. It encodes CASSPRDRYYGYTF.

The rearrangement uses TRBV4-3 and TRBJ2-1; 13 positions match TRBD2. The trim removed 0 bases at V and 5 bases at J, leaving 7 bases unmatched. The CDR3 totals 18 residues. From germline, CDR1 is LGHNA and CDR2 YSLEER. The CDR3 here is CASSQDSWTSGRNNEQFF. CDR3 bases: TGCGCCAGCAGCCAAGATAGCTGGACTAGCGGGAGAAACAATGAGCAGTTCTTC.

This rearrangement joins TRBV6-5 to TRBJ1-1, with D possibly matching TRBD1 (6 bases). This CDR3 region has 16 residues. V was cut by 0 bases and J by 2 bases, with 13 bases left in between. From germline, CDR1 is MNHEY and CDR2 SVGAGI. The CDR3 DNA reads as TGTGCCAGCAGTTACTCGATGGGGGCGGATAACACTGAAGCTTTCTTT. Translating gives CASSYSMGADNTEAFF.

The table lists this clonotype with many counts. This chain connects TRBV11-3 to TRBJ2-4; tentative D call: TRBD1 (6 bases). V lost 0 bases and J 2 bases, leaving 8 bases between the germline ends. CDR1 is SGHNT and CDR2 is YENEEA in the germline V gene. The CDR3 is 15 amino acids. CDR3 protein: CASSLDGTTKNIQYF. The CDR3 DNA reads TGTGCCAGCAGCTTAGATGGGACAACCAAAAACATTCAGTACTTC. The full variable domain, its missing parts supplied by reference TRBV11-3 and TRBJ2-4, is EAGVVQSPRYKIIEKKQPVAFWCNPISGHNTLYWYLQNLGQGPELLIRYENEEAVDDSQLPKDRFSAERLKGVDSTLKIQPAELGDSAVYLCASSLDGTTKNIQYFGAGTRLSVL.

Written as DNA, the CDR3 is TGCAGCGCCGAAGGTCGGGGGATGGGTGAAGCTTTCTTT. Translation: CSAEGRGMGEAFF. This chain links TRBV29-1 with TRBJ1-1, with D maybe TRBD1 (5 bases). Germline V gives CDR1 SQVTM, CDR2 ANQGSEA. V lost 7 bases and J 7 bases, leaving 19 bases between the germline ends. This CDR3 contains 13 residues.

The chain joins TRBV6-5 to TRBJ1-1; 8 positions match TRBD1. The germline V gene has CDR1 MNHEY and CDR2 SVGAGI. J was trimmed by 5 bases and V by 5 bases; bases with no gene match: 7. CDR3 size: 14 residues. In DNA form, the CDR3 reads TGTGCCAGCAGTCTCGACAGGGGAGGAACTGAAGCTTTCTTT. This codes for CASSLDRGGTEAFF.

This chain uses TRBV27 with TRBJ1-1, with unresolved D. CDR3 length: 12 amino acids. V was clipped by 6 bases and J by 7 bases, with 12 bases between them. Germline CDR1 and CDR2: MNHEY and SMNVEV (reference sequence). CDR3 sequence (DNA): TGTGCCAGCAGCCGGAAAGGAGATGAAGCTTTCTTT. Its translation: CASSRKGDEAFF.

The gene calls are TRBV11-1 and TRBJ2-3, with TRBD1 identical over 8 bases. Per germline, CDR1 SGHAT and CDR2 FQDESV (reference sequence). The CDR3 consists of 13 residues. After removal of 11 bases from V and 2 bases from J, the junction contained 6 bases not matched to a gene. CDR3 nucleotides: TGTGCCTTCCGGGACAGGATCACAGATACGCAGTATTTT. Its protein product is CAFRDRITDTQYF.

This clonotype was detected once. This chain uses TRBV12-3 or TRBV12-4 with TRBJ2-5, with D unclear. The J call is in doubt because the DNA end fits TRBJ2-1 better. This CDR3 contains 12 residues. The CDR3 nucleotides read TGTGCCAGCAATCTCGCTGGAGAGACCCAGTTCTTC. Translated: CASNLAGETQFF.

The rearrangement uses TRBV27 and TRBJ2-5; TRBD1 matches at 7 bases. The CDR3 is made up of 15 amino acids. Germline assignment: CDR1 MNHEY and CDR2 SMNVEV (reference sequence). With V trimmed by 3 bases and J by 7 bases, 11 bases remained unmatched. The CDR3 is CASSFYNRGSGTQYF. DNA of the CDR3: TGTGCCAGCAGTTTTTATAACAGGGGCTCCGGGACCCAGTACTTC.

This clonotype turned up a few times. This chain connects TRBV9 to TRBJ2-1; 13 nucleotides line up with TRBD2. V lost 0 bases, J lost 10 bases, and 7 bases stayed unmatched. CDR3 length equals 16 residues. Germline assignment: CDR1 SGDLS and CDR2 YYNGEE. Written as DNA, the CDR3 is TGTGCCAGCAGCGTAGCGACTAGCGGGGGGTTCACGGAGCAGTTCTTC. Amino acid sequence: CASSVATSGGFTEQFF.

This chain links TRBV30 with TRBJ2-6; D might be TRBD1 (6 bases). CDR3 size: 14 residues. Between the trimmed V and J ends, which lost 4 bases and 3 bases, there was a span of 10 bases. CDR1 and CDR2 from the germline V gene are GTSNPN and SVGIG (reference sequence). This CDR3 reads CAWMTGGGANVLTF. The CDR3 bases are TGTGCCTGGATGACAGGTGGTGGGGCCAACGTCCTGACTTTC.

This chain connects TRBV6-5 to TRBJ2-1, with D maybe TRBD1 (6 bases). Germline assignment: CDR1 MNHEY and CDR2 SVGAGI. The CDR3 length is 15 residues. Trimming left V 4 bases short and J 0 bases short, with 10 bases between. CDR3 sequence: CASSSGQSSYNEQFF. CDR3 sequence (DNA): TGTGCCAGCAGTTCGGGACAATCCTCCTACAATGAGCAGTTCTTC.

This chain connects TRBV14 to TRBJ2-3; D remains ambiguous. The CDR3 is made up of 15 amino acids. CDR1 is SGHDN, CDR2 FVKESK, per germline. Trimming stripped 5 bases from V and 2 bases from J, with 14 bases between. The CDR3 DNA is TGTGCCAGCAGCTCTCCACATGGTACCACAGATACGCAGTATTTT. Its protein product is CASSSPHGTTDTQYF.

The chain combines TRBV5-1 with TRBJ2-3; the D gene is possibly TRBD2 (6 bases). The germline V and J ends were trimmed by 4 bases and 4 bases, with 10 bases remaining between them. CDR3 length: 13 residues. The germline V gene encodes CDR1 SGHRS and CDR2 YFSETQ. CDR3: CASSKEGSDTQYF. The CDR3 region has the DNA TGCGCCAGCAGCAAGGAGGGTTCAGATACGCAGTATTTT.

The J gene is TRBJ1-4, the V gene TRBV28; TRBD1 matches 7 bases. The V gene's germline CDR1 is MDHEN and CDR2 SYDVKM. The CDR3 has 13 residues. With V trimmed by 4 bases and J by 8 bases, 4 bases remained unmatched. The CDR3 is CASSSGGYEKLFF. The CDR3 DNA sequence: TGTGCCAGCAGTTCAGGGGGATACGAAAAACTGTTTTTT.

V gene TRBV7-2 combines with J gene TRBJ2-7, with TRBD1 matching over 9 bases. The germline V gene has CDR1 SGHTA and CDR2 FQGNSA. The CDR3 has 16 residues. V dropped 1 base and J dropped 3; count of bases not matched to a gene: 7. The CDR3 here is CASSLGGTGYDYEQYF. Here the CDR3 DNA reads TGTGCCAGCAGCTTAGGGGGGACAGGGTACGACTACGAGCAGTACTTC.

The V gene is TRBV2, the J gene TRBJ2-2, with D perhaps TRBD2 (6 bases). Per germline, CDR1 SNHLY and CDR2 FYNNEI. The CDR3 covers 14 residues. Trimming left V 9 bases short and J 1 base short, with 12 bases between. The CDR3 DNA sequence: TGTGCCAGGGGGGGACCGGTGAACACCGGGGAGCTGTTTTTT. Translation gives CARGGPVNTGELFF.

This chain connects TRBV4-1 to TRBJ2-4, with 7 bases aligning to TRBD1. The germline CDR1 and CDR2 sequences are MGHRA and YSYEKL. V dropped 0 bases and J dropped 6; count of bases not matched to a gene: 2. This CDR3 is built from 14 residues. The CDR3 loop is CASSQDRGTNIQYF. CDR3 nucleotides: TGCGCCAGCAGCCAAGACAGGGGGACAAACATTCAGTACTTC.

The CDR3 DNA follows: TGTGCCAGCAGTCCGGACAGGGGGCGGGGTACGCAGTATTTT. This encodes CASSPDRGRGTQYF. The gene calls are TRBV12-3 or TRBV12-4 and TRBJ2-3; 11 bases match TRBD1. Germline trimming cut 5 bases from V and 8 bases from J; bases unmatched to any gene: 6. The CDR3 consists of 14 residues.

This clonotype was found once. This chain uses TRBV2 with TRBJ2-7; 7 bases align to TRBD2. This CDR3 has 15 residues. CDR1 SNHLY and CDR2 FYNNEI come from the germline V gene. With V trimmed by 3 bases and J by 0 bases, 5 bases remained unmatched. The CDR3 is CASSDASGISYEQYF. CDR3 DNA sequence: TGTGCCAGCAGTGATGCAAGCGGGATCTCCTACGAGCAGTACTTC.

With respect to this clonotype: With a much larger clone just one base away, this may be a read error. This chain uses TRBV7-9 with TRBJ2-7; D ambiguous. The CDR3 has 15 amino acids. Germline V gives CDR1 SEHNR, CDR2 FQNEAQ (reference sequence). The CDR3 sequence is CANSLDVGSSYEQYF. In DNA form, the CDR3 reads TGTGCCAACAGCTTAGATGTTGGGTCCTCCTACGAGCAGTACTTC. The entire variable domain, with the rest obtained from reference TRBV7-9 and TRBJ2-7, is as follows: DTGVSQNPRHKITKRGQNVTFRCDPISEHNRLYWYRQTLGQGPEFLTYFQNEAQLEKSRLLSDRFSAERPKGSFSTLEIQRTEQGDSAMYLCANSLDVGSSYEQYFGPGTRLTVT.

This chain connects TRBV6-1 to TRBJ2-5; TRBD2 might be the D (5 bases). The germline CDR1 and CDR2 sequences are MNHNS and SASEGT. The CDR3 runs to 15 residues. The germline V and J ends were trimmed by 3 bases and 2 bases, with 13 bases remaining between them. CDR3 residues: CASSEVWRQQETQYF. The CDR3 DNA follows: TGTGCCAGCAGTGAGGTTTGGAGGCAGCAAGAGACCCAGTACTTC.